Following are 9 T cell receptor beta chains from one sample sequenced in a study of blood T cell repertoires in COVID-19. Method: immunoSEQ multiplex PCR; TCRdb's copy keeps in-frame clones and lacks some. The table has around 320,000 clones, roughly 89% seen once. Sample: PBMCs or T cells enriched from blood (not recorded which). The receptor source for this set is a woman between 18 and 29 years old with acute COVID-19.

The CDR3 nucleotides read TGCGCCAGCAGCACCGGGAATCAAGATACGCAGTATTTT. Amino acid sequence: CASSTGNQDTQYF. The rearrangement uses TRBV5-1 and TRBJ2-3; perhaps TRBD2 as D (5 bases). Between the trimmed V and J ends, which lost 4 bases and 5 bases, there was a span of 11 bases. CDR1 and CDR2 (germline): SGHRS, YFSETQ. The CDR3 consists of 13 residues.

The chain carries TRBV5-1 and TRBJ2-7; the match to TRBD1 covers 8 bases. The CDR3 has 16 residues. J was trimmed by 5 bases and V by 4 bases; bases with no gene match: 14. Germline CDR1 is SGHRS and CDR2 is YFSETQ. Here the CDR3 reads CASSPGGTGGFDEQYF. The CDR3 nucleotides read TGCGCCAGCAGCCCCGGAGGGACAGGAGGCTTCGACGAGCAGTACTTC.

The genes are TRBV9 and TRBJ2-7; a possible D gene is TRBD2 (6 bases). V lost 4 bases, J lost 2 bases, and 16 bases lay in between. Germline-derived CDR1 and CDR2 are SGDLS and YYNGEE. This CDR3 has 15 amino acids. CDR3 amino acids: CASSPGGPLTYEQYF. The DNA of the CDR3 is TGTGCCAGCAGCCCCGGGGGACCCCTCACCTACGAGCAGTACTTC. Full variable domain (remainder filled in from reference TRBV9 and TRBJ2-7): DSGVTQTPKHLITATGQRVTLRCSPRSGDLSVYWYQQSLDQGLQFLIQYYNGEERAKGNILERFSAQQFPDLHSELNLSSLELGDSALYFCASSPGGPLTYEQYFGPGTRLTVT.

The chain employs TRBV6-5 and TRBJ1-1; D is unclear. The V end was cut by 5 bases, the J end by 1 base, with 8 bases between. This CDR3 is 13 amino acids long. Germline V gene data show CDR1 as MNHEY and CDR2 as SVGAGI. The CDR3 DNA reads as TGTGCCAGCAGTCCTGGAGGGAACACTGAAGCTTTCTTT. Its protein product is CASSPGGNTEAFF.

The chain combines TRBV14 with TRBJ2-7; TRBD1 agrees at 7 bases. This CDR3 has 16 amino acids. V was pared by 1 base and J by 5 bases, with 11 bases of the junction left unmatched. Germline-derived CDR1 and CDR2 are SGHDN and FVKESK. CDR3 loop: CASSQVARQGFDEQYF. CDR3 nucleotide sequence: TGTGCCAGCAGCCAAGTGGCCAGACAGGGATTCGACGAGCAGTACTTC.

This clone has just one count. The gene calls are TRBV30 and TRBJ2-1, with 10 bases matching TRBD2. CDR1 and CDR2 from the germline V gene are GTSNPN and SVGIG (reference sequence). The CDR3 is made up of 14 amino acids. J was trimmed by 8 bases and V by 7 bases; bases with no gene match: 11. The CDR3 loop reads CASSSGRGMYEQFF. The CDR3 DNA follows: TGTGCCTCCTCTAGCGGGAGAGGGATGTATGAGCAGTTCTTC.

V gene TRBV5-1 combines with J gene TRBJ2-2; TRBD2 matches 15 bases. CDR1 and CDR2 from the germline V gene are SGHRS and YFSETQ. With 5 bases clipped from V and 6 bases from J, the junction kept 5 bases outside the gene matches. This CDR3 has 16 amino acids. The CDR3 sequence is CASRWGLAGGAGELFF. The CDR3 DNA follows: TGCGCCAGCAGGTGGGGACTAGCGGGAGGCGCCGGGGAGCTGTTTTTT.

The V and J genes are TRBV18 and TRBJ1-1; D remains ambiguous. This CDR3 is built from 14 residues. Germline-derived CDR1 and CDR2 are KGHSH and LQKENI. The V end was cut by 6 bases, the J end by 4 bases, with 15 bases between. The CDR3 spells CASSPSSGSTEAFF. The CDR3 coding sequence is TGTGCCAGCTCGCCGAGTTCCGGGAGCACTGAAGCTTTCTTT.

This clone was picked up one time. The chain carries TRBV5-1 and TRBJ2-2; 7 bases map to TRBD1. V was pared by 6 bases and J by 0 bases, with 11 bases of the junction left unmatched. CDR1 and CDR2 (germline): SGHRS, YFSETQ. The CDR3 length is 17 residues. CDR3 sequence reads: CASKYLQGVSNTGELFF. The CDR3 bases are TGCGCCAGCAAATATCTCCAGGGGGTGTCGAACACCGGGGAGCTGTTTTTT.